A few counts support the clone carrying this T cell receptor (beta chain). Its cognate antigen is unknown. This record belongs to a study of T cell repertoires in cytomegalovirus infection. Notes on the study in general: Within the response measured ex vivo, HLA-C-restricted CMV-specific TCR beta clonotypes were dominant.

Each CDR3 protein is one row after TCRdb ran MiXCR on the reads. This sample has approximately 630,000 distinct CDR3 sequences, with 24% found just once. The CDR3 sequence is 14 residues long. Germline V gene data show CDR1 as SNHLY and CDR2 as FYNNEI. Trimming took off 2 bases at V and 2 bases at J, with 10 bases between the two ends. What was sequenced was CD8+ T cells from PBMCs. The TCR originated in a human donor in good health (CMV status not recorded). Some clones in this sample may be carry-over from other donors' samples. This chain uses TRBV2 with TRBJ2-7; D remains unclear. The DNA of the CDR3 is TGTGCCAGCAGTGAATGGGCAGATACCTACGAGCAGTACGTC. Encoded protein: CASSEWADTYEQYV.